A selection of T cell receptor beta chains follows, all from one sample in a study of technical replicates of blood from a handful of donors. Sequencing was performed with immunoSEQ multiplex PCR; in TCRdb, only in-frame clones are kept and a portion is missing. The data contain roughly 80,000 clones, 75% to 90% of them singletons. Material: T cells isolated from PBMCs. The receptors originated from a human donor in good health. Each CDR3 is given with its conserved first and last residue. The D gene is left open where the match is weak. Size values are once, few and many counts, or a class for expanded clones, and some rows have none.

v_gene	d_gene	j_gene	abundance	CDR3aa	CDR3nt
TRBV6-5	.	TRBJ1-1	once	CASSYSSIPGGTEAFF	TGTGCCAGCAGTTACTCTTCAATACCTGGGGGGACTGAAGCTTTCTTT
TRBV13	TRBD1	TRBJ1-1	.	CASSSIIQGAEAFF	TGTGCCAGCAGCTCCATCATTCAGGGGGCTGAAGCTTTCTTT
TRBV5-4	TRBD1	TRBJ2-1	.	CASSSRTGTSYNEQFF	TGTGCCAGCAGCTCCAGGACAGGGACATCCTACAATGAGCAGTTCTTC
TRBV6-6	.	TRBJ2-7	.	CASTDRYEQYF	TGTGCCAGCACCGACAGATACGAGCAGTACTTC
TRBV30	TRBD1	TRBJ1-2	.	CAWSRQGSYGYTF	TGTGCCTGGAGTAGACAGGGGAGCTATGGCTACACCTTC
TRBV29-1	.	TRBJ1-1	.	CSVETGLAFF	TGCAGCGTTGAAACAGGGTTGGCTTTCTTT
TRBV19	TRBD1	TRBJ2-7	.	CASSIQGAYEQYF	TGTGCCAGTAGTATCCAGGGGGCGTACGAGCAGTACTTC
TRBV27	.	TRBJ2-7	.	CASSPSRGDGLSYEQYF	TGTGCCAGCAGTCCAAGCAGGGGGGACGGACTCTCCTACGAGCAGTACTTC
TRBV7-9	.	TRBJ1-1	once	CASEDTEAFF	TGTGCCAGTGAGGACACTGAAGCTTTCTTT
TRBV10-3	.	TRBJ1-1	.	CAITTGQRGALNTEAFF	TGTGCCATCACCACAGGACAGCGTGGGGCACTGAACACTGAAGCTTTCTTT
TRBV28	TRBD1	TRBJ2-4	.	CASSLYGTGLNIQYF	TGTGCCAGCAGTTTATATGGGACAGGGTTAAACATTCAGTACTTC
TRBV7-2	.	TRBJ2-7	.	CASSLAGKTYEQYF	TGTGCCAGCAGCTTAGCCGGGAAAACCTACGAGCAGTACTTC
TRBV27	.	TRBJ1-5	.	CASSLYGRVHNQPQHF	TGTGCCAGCAGTTTATACGGCAGGGTGCACAATCAGCCCCAGCATTTT
TRBV7-3	.	TRBJ2-1	.	CASSYTGSGEQFF	TGTGCCAGCAGCTACACCGGGAGTGGTGAGCAGTTCTTC
TRBV19	TRBD1	TRBJ1-3	.	CAVEGQGNTIYF	TGTGCCGTAGAGGGACAGGGAAACACCATATATTTT
TRBV5-4	.	TRBJ2-7	.	CASSDLLAPGTPYEQYF	TGTGCCAGCAGCGACCTCCTGGCCCCGGGAACCCCTTACGAGCAGTACTTC